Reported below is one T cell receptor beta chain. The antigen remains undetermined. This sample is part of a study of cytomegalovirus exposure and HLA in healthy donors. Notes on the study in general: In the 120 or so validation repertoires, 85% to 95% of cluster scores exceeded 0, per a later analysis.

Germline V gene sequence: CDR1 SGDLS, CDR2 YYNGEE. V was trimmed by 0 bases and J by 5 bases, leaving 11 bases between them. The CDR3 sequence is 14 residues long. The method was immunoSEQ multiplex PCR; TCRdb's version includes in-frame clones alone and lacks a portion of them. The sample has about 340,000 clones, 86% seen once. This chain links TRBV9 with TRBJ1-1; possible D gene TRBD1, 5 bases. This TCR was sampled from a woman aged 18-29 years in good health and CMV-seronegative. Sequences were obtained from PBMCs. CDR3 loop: CASSVESQGTEAFF. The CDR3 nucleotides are TGTGCCAGCAGCGTAGAGTCGCAGGGTACTGAAGCTTTCTTT. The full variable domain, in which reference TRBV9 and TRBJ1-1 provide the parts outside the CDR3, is DSGVTQTPKHLITATGQRVTLRCSPRSGDLSVYWYQQSLDQGLQFLIQYYNGEERAKGNILERFSAQQFPDLHSELNLSSLELGDSALYFCASSVESQGTEAFFGQGTRLTVV.